This TCR beta chain appears in the sequencing data of a study of technical replicates of blood from a handful of donors. Per germline, CDR1 SNHLY and CDR2 FYNNEI. The CDR3 is made up of 11 amino acids. Trimming stripped 8 bases from V and 5 bases from J, with 6 bases between. Libraries were prepared by immunoSEQ multiplex PCR; TCRdb keeps only in-frame clonotypes and omits some of them. Among around 70,000 clones listed, 94% were seen once. Input material: T cells isolated from PBMCs. The genes are TRBV2 and TRBJ1-4; D is uncertain. This clonotype was obtained from a human donor in good health. The CDR3 DNA is TGTGCCAGCGTACAGAATGAAAAACTGTTTTTT. It translates to CASVQNEKLFF.